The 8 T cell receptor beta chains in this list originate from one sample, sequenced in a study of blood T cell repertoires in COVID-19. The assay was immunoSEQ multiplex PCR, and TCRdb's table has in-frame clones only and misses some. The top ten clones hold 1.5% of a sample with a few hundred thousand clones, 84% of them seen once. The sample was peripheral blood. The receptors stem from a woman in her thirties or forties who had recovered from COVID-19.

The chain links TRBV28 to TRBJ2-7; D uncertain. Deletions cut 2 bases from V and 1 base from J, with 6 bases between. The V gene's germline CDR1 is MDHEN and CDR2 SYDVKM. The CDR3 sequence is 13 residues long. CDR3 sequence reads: CASSLPNSYEQYF. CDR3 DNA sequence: TGTGCCAGCAGTTTACCAAATTCCTACGAGCAGTACTTC.

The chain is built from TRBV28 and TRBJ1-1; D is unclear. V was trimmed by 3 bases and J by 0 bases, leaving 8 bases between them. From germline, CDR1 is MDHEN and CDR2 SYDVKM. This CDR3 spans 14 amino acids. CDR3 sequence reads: CASSLATLNTEAFF. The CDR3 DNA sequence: TGTGCCAGCAGTTTGGCGACACTGAACACTGAAGCTTTCTTT.

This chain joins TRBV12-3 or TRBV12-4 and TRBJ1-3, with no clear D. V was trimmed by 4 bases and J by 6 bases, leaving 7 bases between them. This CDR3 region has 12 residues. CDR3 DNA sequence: TGTGCCAGCAGTTCTCCTGTAAACACCATATATTTT. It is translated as CASSSPVNTIYF.

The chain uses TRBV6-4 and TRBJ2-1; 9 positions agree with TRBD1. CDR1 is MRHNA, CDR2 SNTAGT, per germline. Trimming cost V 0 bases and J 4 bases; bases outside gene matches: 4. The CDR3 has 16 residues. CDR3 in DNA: TGTGCCAGCAGTGACTCCATGACAGGGGGATACAATGAGCAGTTCTTC. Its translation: CASSDSMTGGYNEQFF.

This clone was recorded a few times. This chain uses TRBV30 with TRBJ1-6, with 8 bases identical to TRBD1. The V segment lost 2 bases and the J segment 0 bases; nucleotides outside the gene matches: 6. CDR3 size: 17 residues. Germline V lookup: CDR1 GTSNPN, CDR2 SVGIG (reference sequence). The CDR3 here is CAWSRQGRTSYNSPLHF. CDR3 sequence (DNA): TGTGCCTGGAGTCGACAGGGGCGAACCTCCTATAATTCACCCCTCCACTTT.

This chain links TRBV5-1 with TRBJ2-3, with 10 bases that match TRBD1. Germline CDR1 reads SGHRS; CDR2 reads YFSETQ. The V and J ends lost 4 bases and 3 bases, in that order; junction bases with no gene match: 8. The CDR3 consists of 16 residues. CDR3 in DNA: TGCGCCAGCAGCGAAGGGGGACAGGGGAGGACAGATACGCAGTATTTT. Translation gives CASSEGGQGRTDTQYF.

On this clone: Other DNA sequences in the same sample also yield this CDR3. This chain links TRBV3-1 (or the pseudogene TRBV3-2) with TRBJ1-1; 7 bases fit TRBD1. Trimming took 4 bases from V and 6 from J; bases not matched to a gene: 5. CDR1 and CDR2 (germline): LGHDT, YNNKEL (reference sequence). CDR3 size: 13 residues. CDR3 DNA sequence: TGTGCCAGCAGCCCCGACAGGGCCTCTGAAGCTTTCTTT. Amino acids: CASSPDRASEAFF.

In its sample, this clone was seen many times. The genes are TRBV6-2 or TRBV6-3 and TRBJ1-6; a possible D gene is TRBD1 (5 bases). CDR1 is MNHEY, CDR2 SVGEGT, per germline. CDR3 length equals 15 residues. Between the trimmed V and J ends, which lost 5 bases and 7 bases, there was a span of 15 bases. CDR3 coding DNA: TGTGCCAGCAGTAGCCGGGGGGAAGGAAATTCACCCCTCCACTTT. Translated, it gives CASSSRGEGNSPLHF.